Presented here are 17 T cell receptor beta chains from one specimen sequenced in a study of shared clonotypes between healthy human individuals. The naive CD8 fraction comprised CD45RO-negative cells positively selected for CCR7 and excluded terminally differentiated effector memory CD45RA+ cells. Assay: immunoSEQ multiplex PCR; the TCRdb copy retains only in-frame clones and omits some. The sample has around 2,000,000 clones; over 85% are singletons. The specimen sequenced was naive CD8+ T cells sorted from blood. Receptor source: a man younger than 30 in good health.

This chain connects TRBV27 to TRBJ2-7; TRBD1 agrees at 9 bases. This CDR3 spans 14 amino acids. From germline, CDR1 is MNHEY and CDR2 SMNVEV (reference sequence). V dropped 6 bases and J dropped 2; count of bases not matched to a gene: 5. CDR3 amino acids: CASRDRDRAYEQYF. The CDR3 DNA reads as TGTGCCAGCAGAGACCGGGACAGGGCCTACGAGCAGTACTTC.

The rearrangement joins TRBV27 to TRBJ2-7; D is unresolved. The V end lost 6 bases, the J end lost 0 bases, and 6 bases lay between the germline ends. CDR3 length equals 12 residues. Germline lookup yields CDR1 MNHEY and CDR2 SMNVEV (reference sequence). CDR3 amino acids: CASSSTSYEQYF. The CDR3 region has the DNA TGTGCCAGCAGCTCCACCTCCTACGAGCAGTACTTC.

In regard to this clone: Other nucleotide sequences in the sample specify the same CDR3. CDR3 in DNA: TGTGCCAGCAGTATAGCGGGATCATCCTACGAGCAGTACTTC. Amino acids: CASSIAGSSYEQYF. This chain links TRBV2 with TRBJ2-7; 8 bases align to TRBD2. Germline V gene sequence: CDR1 SNHLY, CDR2 FYNNEI. J was trimmed by 1 base and V by 5 bases; bases with no gene match: 4. The CDR3 covers 14 residues.

The chain has TRBV30 and TRBJ2-5; 11 nucleotides agree with TRBD1. CDR1 is GTSNPN, CDR2 SVGIG, per germline (reference sequence). This CDR3 is 14 amino acids long. V shed 2 bases and J 5 bases; nucleotides not matched to a gene: 4. This CDR3 is CAWSIWDRGETQYF. DNA for the CDR3: TGTGCCTGGAGTATTTGGGACAGGGGGGAGACCCAGTACTTC.

This chain connects TRBV6-1 to TRBJ2-5, with D possibly being TRBD1 or TRBD2 (5 bases each). V was trimmed by 7 bases and J by 4 bases, leaving 16 bases between them. The CDR3 runs 14 residues. The germline CDR1 and CDR2 sequences are MNHNS and SASEGT. CDR3 nucleotide sequence: TGTGCCAGCACGGGGACCCCCGGCCGAGAGACCCAGTACTTC. Its translation: CASTGTPGRETQYF.

This clone was seen only once. The V and J genes are TRBV29-1 and TRBJ2-7; 11 nucleotides align to TRBD1. The germline gives CDR1 SQVTM, CDR2 ANQGSEA. The CDR3 contains 14 residues. After removal of 6 bases from V and 4 bases from J, the junction contained 8 bases not matched to a gene. The CDR3 DNA reads as TGCAGCGTGACCTTCGGGACAGGGGGTTACGAGCAGTACTTC. It translates to CSVTFGTGGYEQYF.

To note about this clone: Because it lacks the conserved phenylalanine or tryptophan at the end, this CDR3 is likely a read error. No DNA is shown, since the ends of the CDR3 on it are uncertain; the CDR3 is the one TCRdb lists. The V call is TRBV10-3, the J call TRBJ2-7. The CDR3 numbers 10 amino acids, ends counted. Germline V gene sequence: CDR1 ENHRY, CDR2 SYGVKD. The CDR3 loop reads CAISEWILDD.

The rearrangement joins TRBV5-6 to TRBJ1-2; D might be TRBD1 (5 bases). CDR3 size: 15 residues. Germline CDR1 reads SGHDT; CDR2 reads YYEEEE. Trimming left V 4 bases short and J 1 base short, with 14 bases between. The CDR3 bases are TGTGCCAGCAGCCCGAAAGGGGCAGTTAACTATGGCTACACCTTC. Encoded protein: CASSPKGAVNYGYTF.

The chain has TRBV11-2 and TRBJ2-7; a possible D gene is TRBD2 (5 bases). From germline, CDR1 is SGHAT and CDR2 FQNNGV. This CDR3 spans 15 amino acids. With 3 bases removed from V and 3 bases from J, the gap between germline ends came to 15 bases. The CDR3 coding sequence is TGTGCCAGCAGCTTTCCCGACTCGGGGAACTACGAGCAGTACTTC. Its translation is CASSFPDSGNYEQYF.

V and J are TRBV5-4 and TRBJ2-7; 10 bases fit TRBD1. The V gene end was trimmed by 4 bases and the J gene end by 2 bases; junction bases not matched to a gene: 6. There are 15 residues in the CDR3. The V gene's germline CDR1 is SGHNT and CDR2 YYREEE (reference sequence). CDR3 in DNA: TGTGCCAGCAGCATCAGGACAGGGGGGACCTACGAGCAGTACTTC. It is translated as CASSIRTGGTYEQYF.

V usage is TRBV10-2 and J usage is TRBJ2-2, with D unresolved. V was trimmed by 5 bases and J by 6 bases, leaving 10 bases between them. The CDR3 has 13 amino acids. Germline V gene sequence: CDR1 WSHSY, CDR2 SAAADI. The CDR3 reads CASSPKSAGELFF. The CDR3 bases are TGCGCCAGCAGTCCGAAGTCGGCCGGGGAGCTGTTTTTT.

V is TRBV6-5 and J is TRBJ1-6; TRBD1 is a possible D gene (6 bases). V lost 2 bases to trimming and J lost 3 bases, with 8 bases between them. Germline CDR1 reads MNHEY; CDR2 reads SVGAGI. CDR3 length equals 15 residues. CDR3 protein: CASSYGQLYNSPLHF. The CDR3 region has the DNA TGTGCCAGCAGTTACGGACAGCTCTATAATTCACCCCTCCACTTT.

This sequence joins TRBV27 and TRBJ2-7; D possibly corresponds to TRBD2 (5 bases). The CDR3 consists of 16 residues. The V end was cut by 5 bases, the J end by 0 bases, with 17 bases between. Per germline, CDR1 MNHEY and CDR2 SMNVEV (reference sequence). This CDR3 is CASSPLRASSSYEQYF. The DNA for the CDR3 is TGTGCCAGCAGTCCCCTGCGGGCTTCCAGCTCCTACGAGCAGTACTTC.

This clone was seen repeatedly, ten times or more. Additional DNA sequences in this sample encode the identical CDR3. The chain is built from TRBV30 and TRBJ1-2, with D uncertain. With 0 bases removed from V and 6 bases from J, the gap between germline ends came to 8 bases. CDR1 is GTSNPN, CDR2 SVGIG, per germline (reference sequence). This CDR3 spans 12 amino acids. This CDR3 is CAWSVTDNGYTF. In nucleotides, the CDR3 is TGTGCCTGGAGTGTAACAGACAATGGCTACACCTTC.

This rearrangement joins TRBV15 to TRBJ2-5; D is perhaps TRBD1 (6 bases). CDR3 length: 15 residues. Germline V gene data show CDR1 as LNHNV and CDR2 as YYDKDF (reference sequence). Trimming cost V 6 bases and J 2 bases, with 16 bases left between them. CDR3 region: CATSSGQGSQETQYF. The CDR3 DNA reads TGTGCCACCAGTTCGGGGCAGGGGTCACAAGAGACCCAGTACTTC.

The J gene is TRBJ1-2, the V gene TRBV5-8, with 8 bases aligning to TRBD1. V dropped 2 bases and J dropped 6; count of bases not matched to a gene: 6. CDR3 length: 14 amino acids. Germline assignment: CDR1 SGHTS and CDR2 YDEGEE. The CDR3 bases are TGTGCCAGCAGCTTCTATCAGGGGGCAGATGGCTACACCTTC. It yields the protein CASSFYQGADGYTF.

V and J are TRBV15 and TRBJ1-5; D remains unclear. The CDR3 runs to 13 residues. Germline values: CDR1 LNHNV, CDR2 YYDKDF (reference sequence). Trimming removed 3 bases from V and 4 bases from J, with 7 bases in between. The CDR3 loop is CATSSIGNQPQHF. DNA of the CDR3: TGTGCCACCAGCAGTATCGGGAATCAGCCCCAGCATTTT.